Listed below are T cell receptor beta chains from one sample, sequenced in a study of cytomegalovirus exposure and HLA in healthy donors. Some clones are missing from TCRdb's copy, which holds only in-frame ones; the method was immunoSEQ multiplex PCR. The sample yields under 200,000 clones, 65% to 85% seen once. Sequencing was performed on PBMCs. The receptor set was obtained from a middle-aged man in good health and CMV-seropositive. The CDR3 runs from the conserved cysteine through the conserved F or W. D genes are given only for firm matches. Clone size, where shown, is once, few, many, or a class for clones that have expanded.

>.|13|TRBJ2-1|.|TRBV19
CASTYQGNNEQFF
TGTGCCAGTACGTACCAGGGGAACAATGAGCAGTTCTTC
>TRBD1|18|TRBJ2-6|few|TRBV7-9
CASSLGRDSLSGANVLTF
TGTGCCAGCAGCTTAGGCCGGGACAGCCTCTCTGGGGCCAACGTCCTGACTTTC
>.|14|TRBJ2-5|.|TRBV5-8
CASSLLSGEETQYF
TGTGCCAGCAGCTTGTTAAGCGGAGAAGAGACCCAGTACTTC
>TRBD1|16|TRBJ1-3|.|TRBV9
CASSVEGQISGNTIYF
TGTGCCAGCAGCGTAGAGGGACAGATATCTGGAAACACCATATATTTT
>.|15|TRBJ2-3|.|TRBV4-3
CASSLGGGRTDTQYF
TGCGCCAGCAGCCTAGGGGGGGGCAGGACAGATACGCAGTATTTT
>TRBD2|18|TRBJ2-7|.|TRBV28
CASSSTMWGLATPYEQYF
TGTGCCAGCAGTTCCACCATGTGGGGACTAGCGACCCCCTACGAGCAGTACTTC
>.|15|TRBJ1-2|.|TRBV7-8
CASSLKTGTNYGYTF
TGTGCCAGCAGCTTAAAGACAGGCACTAACTATGGCTACACCTTC
>.|15|TRBJ2-7|.|TRBV7-6
CASSLAKGLSHEQYF
TGTGCCAGCAGCTTAGCTAAAGGACTTAGCCACGAGCAGTACTTC
>.|13|TRBJ1-2|.|TRBV6-4
CASIRPQYYGYTF
TGTGCCAGCATACGGCCACAGTACTATGGCTACACCTTC
>TRBD2|16|TRBJ2-5|.|TRBV19
CASSIAGTSGGDTQYF
TGTGCCAGTAGTATAGCCGGGACTAGCGGGGGGGACACCCAGTACTTC
>.|14|TRBJ2-5|.|TRBV5-1
CASSLGQGGETQYF
TGCGCCAGCAGCTTGGGACAAGGGGGAGAGACCCAGTACTTC
>TRBD2|15|TRBJ2-7|.|TRBV10-2
CASSSGTSGSYEQYF
TGCGCCAGCAGTTCTGGGACTAGCGGGAGCTACGAGCAGTACTTC
>.|16|TRBJ2-7|.|TRBV28
CASSPIAASKTGEQYF
TGTGCCAGCAGTCCGATAGCGGCCTCTAAAACGGGTGAGCAGTACTTC
>.|16|TRBJ2-2|.|TRBV5-1
CASSLTVVGDTGELFF
TGCGCCAGCAGCTTGACGGTCGTAGGGGACACCGGGGAGCTGTTTTTT
>TRBD1|17|TRBJ1-1|.|TRBV29-1
CSVDKGTGANLGTEAFF
TGCAGCGTCGATAAAGGGACAGGGGCAAATCTTGGCACTGAAGCTTTCTTT
>.|14|TRBJ2-3|.|TRBV9
CASSVIAATDTQYF
TGTGCCAGCAGCGTAATAGCGGCCACAGATACGCAGTATTTT
>TRBD2|17|TRBJ2-2|.|TRBV5-4
CASSPDRGLTDTGELFF
TGTGCCAGCAGCCCGGACCGGGGACTAACAGACACCGGGGAGCTGTTTTTT
>.|14|TRBJ2-1|once|TRBV30
CAWSVSGVVNEQFF
TGTGCCTGGAGTGTTTCAGGGGTGGTCAATGAGCAGTTCTTC
>.|15|TRBJ2-5|.|TRBV7-2
CASSSRDTRQETQYF
TGTGCCAGCAGCTCCCGGGACACCCGCCAAGAGACCCAGTACTTC
>.|16|TRBJ2-7|.|TRBV5-8
CASSLLERFTGYEQYF
TGTGCCAGCAGCTTGTTGGAGAGATTCACGGGATACGAGCAGTACTTC
>TRBD1|16|TRBJ2-1|.|TRBV28
CASRLGSGTGKGEQFF
TGTGCCAGCAGGCTGGGTTCCGGGACAGGGAAAGGTGAGCAGTTCTTC
>.|12|TRBJ1-1|.|TRBV5-4
CASSRRPTEAFF
TGTGCCAGCAGTCGGCGGCCCACTGAAGCTTTCTTT
>.|11|TRBJ1-4|.|TRBV28
CASSLREKLFF
TGTGCCAGCAGTTTGAGGGAAAAACTGTTTTTT
>.|13|TRBJ2-1|.|TRBV7-3
CASSLMGRNEQFF
TGTGCCAGCAGCTTAATGGGGCGAAATGAGCAGTTCTTC
>.|13|TRBJ2-1|once|TRBV27
CASSLSSAGEQFF
TGTGCCAGCAGTTTATCTAGCGCCGGTGAGCAGTTCTTC
>TRBD1|14|TRBJ2-7|.|TRBV7-9
CASTRDPTGGLLYF
TGTGCCAGCACCCGAGACCCGACAGGGGGTTTGTTGTACTTC
>TRBD1|15|TRBJ2-3|.|TRBV12-5
CASGSGTASTDTQYF
TGTGCTAGTGGTTCGGGGACAGCTAGCACAGATACGCAGTATTTT
>.|14|TRBJ2-7|.|TRBV13
CASSSPRGVGEQYF
TGTGCCAGCAGTTCCCCCAGGGGAGTCGGCGAGCAGTACTTC
>.|16|TRBJ2-1|.|TRBV19
CASSFPYSAGHNEQFF
TGTGCCAGTAGTTTCCCCTACTCAGCGGGCCACAATGAGCAGTTCTTC
>.|12|TRBJ1-2|.|TRBV29-1
CSVGGGDYGYTF
TGCAGCGTTGGGGGAGGGGACTATGGCTACACCTTC
>.|10|TRBJ2-7|.|TRBV28
CASSRDEQYF
TGTGCCAGCAGCCGAGACGAGCAGTACTTC